This T cell receptor beta chain originates from a study of blood T cell repertoires in COVID-19. Study-wide background: Donors in the United States, Italy and Spain gave samples during acute or convalescent COVID-19. PBMCs, B-cell-depleted T cells, or T cells provided the cDNA or gDNA that made up the material.

Sequencing was performed with immunoSEQ multiplex PCR; in TCRdb, only in-frame clones are kept and a portion is missing. The sample lists about 79,000 clones, around nine tenths occurring once. The CDR3 contains 13 residues. Trimming removed 0 bases at V and 10 bases at J, with 10 bases between. CDR1 and CDR2 (germline): SGHRS, YFSETQ. The chain combines TRBV5-1 with TRBJ2-2, with TRBD2 as a possible D gene (5 bases). This clonotype originated in a man aged 45 to 65 with active COVID-19. Sequencing was performed on peripheral blood. The CDR3 region has the DNA TGCGCCAGCAGCTTGGGGACTTCCGAGGAGCTGTTTTTT. This codes for CASSLGTSEELFF.